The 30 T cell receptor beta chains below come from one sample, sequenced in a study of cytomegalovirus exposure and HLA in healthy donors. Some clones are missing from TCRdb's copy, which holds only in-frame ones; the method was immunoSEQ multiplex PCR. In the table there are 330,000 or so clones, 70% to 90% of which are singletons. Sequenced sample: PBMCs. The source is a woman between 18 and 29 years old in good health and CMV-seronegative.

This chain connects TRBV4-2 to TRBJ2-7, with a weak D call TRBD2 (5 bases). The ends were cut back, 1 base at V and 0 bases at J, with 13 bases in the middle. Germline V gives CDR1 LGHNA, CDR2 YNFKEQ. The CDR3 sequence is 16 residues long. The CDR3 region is CASSQAEASNSYEQYF. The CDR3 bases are TGTGCCAGCAGCCAAGCTGAGGCTAGCAACTCCTACGAGCAGTACTTC.

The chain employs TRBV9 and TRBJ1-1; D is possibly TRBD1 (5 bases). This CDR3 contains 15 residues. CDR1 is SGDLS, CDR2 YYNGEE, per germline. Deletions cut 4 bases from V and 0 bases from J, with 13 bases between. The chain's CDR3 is CASSPGHTVNTEAFF. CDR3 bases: TGTGCCAGCAGCCCAGGACACACCGTGAACACTGAAGCTTTCTTT.

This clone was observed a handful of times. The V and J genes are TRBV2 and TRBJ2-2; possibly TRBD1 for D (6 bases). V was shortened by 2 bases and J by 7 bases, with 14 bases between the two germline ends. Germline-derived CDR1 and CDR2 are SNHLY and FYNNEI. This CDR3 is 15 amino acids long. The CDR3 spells CASSERGGSDGELFF. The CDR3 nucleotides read TGTGCCAGCAGTGAACGTGGGGGCAGTGACGGGGAGCTGTTTTTT.

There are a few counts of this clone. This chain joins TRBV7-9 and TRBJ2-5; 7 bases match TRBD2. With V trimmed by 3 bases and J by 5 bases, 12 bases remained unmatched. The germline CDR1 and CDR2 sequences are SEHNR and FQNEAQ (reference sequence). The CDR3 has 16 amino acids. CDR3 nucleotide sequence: TGTGCCAGCAGCTTGAATGCGGGAGTTGAGGGGGAGACCCAGTACTTC. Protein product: CASSLNAGVEGETQYF.

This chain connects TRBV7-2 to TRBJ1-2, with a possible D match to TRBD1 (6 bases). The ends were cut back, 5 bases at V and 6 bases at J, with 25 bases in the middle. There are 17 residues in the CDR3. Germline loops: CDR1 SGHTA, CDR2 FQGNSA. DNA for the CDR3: TGTGCCAGCAGCATTTACCTGATAGGGGGGGGCGATGATGGCTACACCTTC. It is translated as CASSIYLIGGGDDGYTF.

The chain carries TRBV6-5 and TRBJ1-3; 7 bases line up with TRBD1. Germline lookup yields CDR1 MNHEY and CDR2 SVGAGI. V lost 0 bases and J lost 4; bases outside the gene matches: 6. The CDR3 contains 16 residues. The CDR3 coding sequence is TGTGCCAGCAGTTACTCGAGGGACAGTACAGGAAACACCATATATTTT. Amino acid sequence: CASSYSRDSTGNTIYF.

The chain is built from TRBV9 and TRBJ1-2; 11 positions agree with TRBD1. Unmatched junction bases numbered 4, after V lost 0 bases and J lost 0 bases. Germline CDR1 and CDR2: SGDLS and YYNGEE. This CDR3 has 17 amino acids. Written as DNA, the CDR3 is TGTGCCAGCAGCGTAGCAGGGACAGGGGGACCTAACTATGGCTACACCTTC. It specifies CASSVAGTGGPNYGYTF.

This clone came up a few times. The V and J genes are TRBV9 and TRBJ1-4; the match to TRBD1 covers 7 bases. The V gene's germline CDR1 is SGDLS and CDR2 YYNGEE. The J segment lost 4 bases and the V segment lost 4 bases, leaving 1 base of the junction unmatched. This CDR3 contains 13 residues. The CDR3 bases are TGTGCCAGCAGCCAGGGGGTTAATGAAAAACTGTTTTTT. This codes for CASSQGVNEKLFF. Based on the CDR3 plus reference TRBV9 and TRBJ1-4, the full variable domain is DSGVTQTPKHLITATGQRVTLRCSPRSGDLSVYWYQQSLDQGLQFLIQYYNGEERAKGNILERFSAQQFPDLHSELNLSSLELGDSALYFCASSQGVNEKLFFGSGTQLSVL.

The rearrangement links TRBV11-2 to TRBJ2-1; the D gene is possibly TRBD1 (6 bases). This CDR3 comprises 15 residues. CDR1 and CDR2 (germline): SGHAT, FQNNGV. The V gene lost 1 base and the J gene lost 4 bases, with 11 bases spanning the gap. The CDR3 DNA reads TGTGCCAGCAGCTTAGCCAGGGGATCTTACAATGAGCAGTTCTTC. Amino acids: CASSLARGSYNEQFF.

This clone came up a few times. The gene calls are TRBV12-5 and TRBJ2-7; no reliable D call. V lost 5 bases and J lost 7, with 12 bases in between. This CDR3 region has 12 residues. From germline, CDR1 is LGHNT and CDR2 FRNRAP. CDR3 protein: CASGPSPREQYF. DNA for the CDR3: TGTGCTAGTGGTCCATCCCCCCGGGAGCAGTACTTC.

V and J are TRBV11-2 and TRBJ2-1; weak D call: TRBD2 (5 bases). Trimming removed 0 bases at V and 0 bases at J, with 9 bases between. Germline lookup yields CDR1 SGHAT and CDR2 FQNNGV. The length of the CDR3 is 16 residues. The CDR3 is CASSLDTLGSYNEQFF. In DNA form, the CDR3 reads TGTGCCAGCAGCTTAGATACACTAGGCTCCTACAATGAGCAGTTCTTC.

The CDR3 bases are TGTGCCAGCAGTCGGACTAGCGGGGTGGTCCAAGAGACCCAGTACTTC. Translation: CASSRTSGVVQETQYF. The J gene is TRBJ2-5, the V gene TRBV7-2; TRBD2 matches 12 bases. CDR3 length: 16 amino acids. Germline V gene sequence: CDR1 SGHTA, CDR2 FQGNSA. The V and J ends lost 6 bases and 1 base, in that order; junction bases with no gene match: 6.

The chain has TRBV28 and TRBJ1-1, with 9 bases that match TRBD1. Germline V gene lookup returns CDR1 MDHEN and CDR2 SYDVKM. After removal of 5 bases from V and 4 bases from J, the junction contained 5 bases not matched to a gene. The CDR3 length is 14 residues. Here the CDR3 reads CASSAPDRGTEAFF. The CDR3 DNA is TGTGCCAGCAGTGCACCGGACAGGGGCACTGAAGCTTTCTTT. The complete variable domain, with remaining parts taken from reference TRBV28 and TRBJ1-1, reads DVKVTQSSRYLVKRTGEKVFLECVQDMDHENMFWYRQDPGLGLRLIYFSYDVKMKEKGDIPEGYSVSREKKERFSLILESASTNQTSMYLCASSAPDRGTEAFFGQGTRLTVV.

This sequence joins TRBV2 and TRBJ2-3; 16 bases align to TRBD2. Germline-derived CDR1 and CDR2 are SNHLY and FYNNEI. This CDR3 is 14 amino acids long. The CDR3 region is CASGLAGGADTQYF. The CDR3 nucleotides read TGTGCATCGGGACTAGCGGGAGGGGCAGATACGCAGTATTTT.

CDR3 DNA sequence: TGCGCCAGCAGCCCAGGGACACCGGACCCAGATACGCAGTATTTT. Protein sequence: CASSPGTPDPDTQYF. The chain combines TRBV4-1 with TRBJ2-3; TRBD1 might be the D (6 bases). Between the trimmed V and J ends, which lost 4 bases and 4 bases, there was a span of 15 bases. Germline CDR1 and CDR2: MGHRA and YSYEKL. The CDR3 has 15 amino acids.

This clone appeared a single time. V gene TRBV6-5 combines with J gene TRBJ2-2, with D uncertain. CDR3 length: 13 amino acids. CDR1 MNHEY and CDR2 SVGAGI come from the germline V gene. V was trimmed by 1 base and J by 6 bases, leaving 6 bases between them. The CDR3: CASSYYVAGELFF. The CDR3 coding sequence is TGTGCCAGCAGTTACTATGTAGCCGGGGAGCTGTTTTTT.

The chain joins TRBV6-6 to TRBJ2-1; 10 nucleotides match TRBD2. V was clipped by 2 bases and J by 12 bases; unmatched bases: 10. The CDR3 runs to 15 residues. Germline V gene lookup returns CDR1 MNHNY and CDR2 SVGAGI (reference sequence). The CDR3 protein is CASSYDLAGVQGQFF. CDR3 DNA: TGTGCCAGCAGTTACGATCTAGCGGGGGTACAAGGGCAGTTCTTC.

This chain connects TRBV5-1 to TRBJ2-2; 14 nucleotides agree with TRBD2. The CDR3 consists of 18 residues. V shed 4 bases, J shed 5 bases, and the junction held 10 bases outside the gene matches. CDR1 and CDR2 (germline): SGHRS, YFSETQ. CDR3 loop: CASSPTGLAGVLTGELFF. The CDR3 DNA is TGCGCCAGCAGCCCCACGGGACTAGCGGGAGTTTTAACCGGGGAGCTGTTTTTT.

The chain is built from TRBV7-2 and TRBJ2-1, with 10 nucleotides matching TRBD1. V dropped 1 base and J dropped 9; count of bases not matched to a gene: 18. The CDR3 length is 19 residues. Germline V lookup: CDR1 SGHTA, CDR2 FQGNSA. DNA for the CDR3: TGTGCCAGCAGCTTAGTAGGGGGGACAGGGGCCTTTCGACCTCCTGAGCAGTTCTTC. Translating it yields CASSLVGGTGAFRPPEQFF. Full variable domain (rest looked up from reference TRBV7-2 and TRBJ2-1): GAGVSQSPSNKVTEKGKDVELRCDPISGHTALYWYRQSLGQGLEFLIYFQGNSAPDKSGLPSDRFSAERTGGSVSTLTIQRTQQEDSAVYLCASSLVGGTGAFRPPEQFFGPGTRLTVL.

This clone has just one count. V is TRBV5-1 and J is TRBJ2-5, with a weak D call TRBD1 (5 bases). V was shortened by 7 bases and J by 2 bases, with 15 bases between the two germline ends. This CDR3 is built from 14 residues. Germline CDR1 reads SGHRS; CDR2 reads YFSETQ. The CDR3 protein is CASRLDSLQETQYF. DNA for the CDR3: TGCGCCAGCCGGTTAGACAGTTTACAAGAGACCCAGTACTTC. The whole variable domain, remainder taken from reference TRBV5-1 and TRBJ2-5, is KAGVTQTPRYLIKTRGQQVTLSCSPISGHRSVSWYQQTPGQGLQFLFEYFSETQRNKGNFPGRFSGRQFSNSRSEMNVSTLELGDSALYLCASRLDSLQETQYFGPGTRLLVL.

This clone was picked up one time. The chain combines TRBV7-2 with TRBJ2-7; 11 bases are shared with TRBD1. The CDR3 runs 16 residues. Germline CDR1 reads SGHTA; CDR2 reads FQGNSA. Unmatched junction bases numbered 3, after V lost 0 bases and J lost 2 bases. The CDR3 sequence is CASSLAGQGATYEQYF. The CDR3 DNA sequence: TGTGCCAGCAGCTTAGCCGGACAGGGGGCTACCTACGAGCAGTACTTC.

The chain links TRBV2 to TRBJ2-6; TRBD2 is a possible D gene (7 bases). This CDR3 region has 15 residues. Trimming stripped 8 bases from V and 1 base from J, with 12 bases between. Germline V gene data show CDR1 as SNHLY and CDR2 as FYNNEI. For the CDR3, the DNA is TGTGCCAGCGTGGGGGGGCCTTCTGGGGCCAACGTCCTGACTTTC. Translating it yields CASVGGPSGANVLTF.

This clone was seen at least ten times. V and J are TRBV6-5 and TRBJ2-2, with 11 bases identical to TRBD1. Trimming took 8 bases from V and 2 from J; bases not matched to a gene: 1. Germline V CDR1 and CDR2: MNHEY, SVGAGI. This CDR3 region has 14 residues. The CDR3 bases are TGTGCCAGCGGGACAGGGGGTAACACCGGGGAGCTGTTTTTT. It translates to CASGTGGNTGELFF.

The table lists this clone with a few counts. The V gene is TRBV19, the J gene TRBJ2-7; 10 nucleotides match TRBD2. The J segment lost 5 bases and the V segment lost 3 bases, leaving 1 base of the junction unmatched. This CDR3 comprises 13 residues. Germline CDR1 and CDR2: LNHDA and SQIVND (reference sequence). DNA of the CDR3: TGTGCCAGTAGTATCACTAGCGGGGACGAGCAGTACTTC. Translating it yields CASSITSGDEQYF.

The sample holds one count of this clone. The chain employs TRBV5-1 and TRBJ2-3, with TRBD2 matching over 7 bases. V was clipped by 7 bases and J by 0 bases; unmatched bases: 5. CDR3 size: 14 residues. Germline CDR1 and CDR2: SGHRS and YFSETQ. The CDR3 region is CASGLSGSTDTQYF. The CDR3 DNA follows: TGCGCCAGCGGGCTTAGCGGGAGCACAGATACGCAGTATTTT.

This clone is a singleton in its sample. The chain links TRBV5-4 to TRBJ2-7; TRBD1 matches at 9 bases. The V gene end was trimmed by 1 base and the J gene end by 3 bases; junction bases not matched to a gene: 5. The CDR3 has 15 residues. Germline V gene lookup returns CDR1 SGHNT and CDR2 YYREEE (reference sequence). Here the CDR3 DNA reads TGTGCCAGCAGCTTGCCGGGACAGGGTCTCTACGAGCAGTACTTC. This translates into CASSLPGQGLYEQYF.

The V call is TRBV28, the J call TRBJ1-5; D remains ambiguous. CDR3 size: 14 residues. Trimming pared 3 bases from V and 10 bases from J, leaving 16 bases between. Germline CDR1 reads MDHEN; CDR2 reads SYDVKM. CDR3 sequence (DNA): TGTGCCAGCAGTTTCGTAACCGACAACAGACCCCAGCATTTT. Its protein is CASSFVTDNRPQHF.

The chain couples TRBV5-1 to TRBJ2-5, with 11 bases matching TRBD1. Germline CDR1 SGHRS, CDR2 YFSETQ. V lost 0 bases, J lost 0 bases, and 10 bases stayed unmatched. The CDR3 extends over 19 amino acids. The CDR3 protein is CASSLGWTGGSTYQETQYF. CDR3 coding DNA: TGCGCCAGCAGCTTGGGGTGGACAGGGGGCTCGACGTACCAAGAGACCCAGTACTTC.

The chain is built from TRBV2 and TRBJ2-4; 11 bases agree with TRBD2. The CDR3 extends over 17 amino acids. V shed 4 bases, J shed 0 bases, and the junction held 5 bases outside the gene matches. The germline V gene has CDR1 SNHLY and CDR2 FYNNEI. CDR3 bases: TGTGCCAGCAGTGTAGGGACTAGCGGACTAGCCAAAAACATTCAGTACTTC. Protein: CASSVGTSGLAKNIQYF. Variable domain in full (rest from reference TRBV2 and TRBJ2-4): EPEVTQTPSHQVTQMGQEVILRCVPISNHLYFYWYRQILGQKVEFLVSFYNNEISEKSEIFDDQFSVERPDGSNFTLKIRSTKLEDSAMYFCASSVGTSGLAKNIQYFGAGTRLSVL.

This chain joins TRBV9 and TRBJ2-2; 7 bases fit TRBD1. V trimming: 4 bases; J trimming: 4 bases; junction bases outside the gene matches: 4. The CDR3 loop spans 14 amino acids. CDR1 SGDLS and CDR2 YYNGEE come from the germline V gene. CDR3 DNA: TGTGCCAGCAGCAGTGCAGGGGGCACCGGGGAGCTGTTTTTT. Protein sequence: CASSSAGGTGELFF.